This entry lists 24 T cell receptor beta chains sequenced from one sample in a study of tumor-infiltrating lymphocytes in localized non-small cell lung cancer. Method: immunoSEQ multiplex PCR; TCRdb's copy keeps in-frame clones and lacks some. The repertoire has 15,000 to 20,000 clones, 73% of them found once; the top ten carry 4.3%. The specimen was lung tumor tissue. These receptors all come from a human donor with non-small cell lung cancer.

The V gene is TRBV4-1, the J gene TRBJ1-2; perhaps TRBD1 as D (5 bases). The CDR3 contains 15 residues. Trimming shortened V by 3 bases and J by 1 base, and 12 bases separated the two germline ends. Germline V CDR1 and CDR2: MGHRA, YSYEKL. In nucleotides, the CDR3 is TGCGCCAGCAGCCAGGGGGACGGAGGTAACTATGGCTACACCTTC. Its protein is CASSQGDGGNYGYTF.

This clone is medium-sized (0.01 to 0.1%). CDR3 sequence: CASSYGVENTGELFF. DNA for the CDR3: TGTGCCAGCAGTTATGGGGTCGAGAACACCGGGGAGCTGTTTTTT. This chain links TRBV27 with TRBJ2-2; D is unresolved. From germline, CDR1 is MNHEY and CDR2 SMNVEV (reference sequence). The CDR3 has 15 residues. V was trimmed by 4 bases and J by 1 base, leaving 10 bases between them.

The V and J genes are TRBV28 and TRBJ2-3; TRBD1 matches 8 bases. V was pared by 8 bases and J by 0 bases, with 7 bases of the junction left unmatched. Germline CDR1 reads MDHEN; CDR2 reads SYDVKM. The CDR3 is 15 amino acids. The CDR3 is CASDSTGVSTDTQYF. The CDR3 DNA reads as TGTGCCAGCGATTCGACAGGGGTAAGCACAGATACGCAGTATTTT.

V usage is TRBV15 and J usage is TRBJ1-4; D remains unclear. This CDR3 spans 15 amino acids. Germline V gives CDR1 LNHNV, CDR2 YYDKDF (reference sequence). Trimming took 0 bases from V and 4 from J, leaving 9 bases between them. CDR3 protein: CATSRDSGGNEKLFF. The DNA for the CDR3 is TGTGCCACCAGCAGAGATTCAGGCGGTAATGAAAAACTGTTTTTT.

CDR3 in DNA: TGTGCCAGCTGCCACGGGGTTGAGTACTTC. Protein: CASCHGVEYF. This chain links TRBV21-1 with TRBJ2-7; the table calls TRBD2, which could not be checked here. TRBV21-1 is a pseudogene segment. This CDR3 has 10 residues.

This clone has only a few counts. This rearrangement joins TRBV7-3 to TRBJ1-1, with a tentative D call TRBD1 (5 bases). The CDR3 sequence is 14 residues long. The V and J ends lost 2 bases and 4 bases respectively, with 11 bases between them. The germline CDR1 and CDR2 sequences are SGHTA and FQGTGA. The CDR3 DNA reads TGTGCCAGCAGCTTAGCGGGGGATCTCACTGAAGCTTTCTTT. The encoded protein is CASSLAGDLTEAFF.

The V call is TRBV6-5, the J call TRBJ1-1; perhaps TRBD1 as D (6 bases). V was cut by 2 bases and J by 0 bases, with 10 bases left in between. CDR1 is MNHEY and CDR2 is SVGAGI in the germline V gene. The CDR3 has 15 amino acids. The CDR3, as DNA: TGTGCCAGCAGTTACGACTACAGGGTGAACACTGAAGCTTTCTTT. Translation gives CASSYDYRVNTEAFF.

This CDR3 is CASSLAGGQRNEQFF. CDR3 DNA sequence: TGTGCCAGCAGCTTAGCGGGAGGTCAGCGTAATGAGCAGTTCTTC. The chain employs TRBV7-8 and TRBJ2-1; D may be TRBD2 (6 bases). Germline V CDR1 and CDR2: SGHVS, FQNEAQ. The CDR3 contains 15 residues. V was cut by 0 bases and J by 7 bases, with 13 bases left in between. Complete variable domain (other parts from reference TRBV7-8 and TRBJ2-1): GAGVSQSPRYKVAKRGQDVALRCDPISGHVSLFWYQQALGQGPEFLTYFQNEAQLDKSGLPSDRFFAERPEGSVSTLKIQRTQQEDSAVYLCASSLAGGQRNEQFFGPGTRLTVL.

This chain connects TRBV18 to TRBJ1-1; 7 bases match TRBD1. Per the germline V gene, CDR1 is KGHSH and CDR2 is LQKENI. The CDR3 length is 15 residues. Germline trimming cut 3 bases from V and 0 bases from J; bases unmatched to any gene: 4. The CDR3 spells CASSPLGTVNTEAFF. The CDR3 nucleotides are TGTGCCAGCTCACCCCTTGGGACAGTGAACACTGAAGCTTTCTTT. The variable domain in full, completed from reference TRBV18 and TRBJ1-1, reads NAGVMQNPRHLVRRRGQEARLRCSPMKGHSHVYWYRQLPEEGLKFMVYLQKENIIDESGMPKERFSAEFPKEGPSILRIQQVVRGDSAAYFCASSPLGTVNTEAFFGQGTRLTVV.

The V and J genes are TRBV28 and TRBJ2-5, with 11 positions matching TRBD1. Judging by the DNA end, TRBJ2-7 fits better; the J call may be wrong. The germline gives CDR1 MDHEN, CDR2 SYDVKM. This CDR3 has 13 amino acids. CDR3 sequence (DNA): TGTGCCAGCAGGGGACAGGGGGTCTACGAGCAGTACTTC. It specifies CASRGQGVYEQYF.

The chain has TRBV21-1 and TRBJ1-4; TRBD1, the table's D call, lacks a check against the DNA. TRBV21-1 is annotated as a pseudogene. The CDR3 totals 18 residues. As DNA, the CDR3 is TGTGCCAGCAGCAAAGTACAGGGGGCGCCGGTTACTAATGAAAAACTGTTTTTT. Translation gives CASSKVQGAPVTNEKLFF.

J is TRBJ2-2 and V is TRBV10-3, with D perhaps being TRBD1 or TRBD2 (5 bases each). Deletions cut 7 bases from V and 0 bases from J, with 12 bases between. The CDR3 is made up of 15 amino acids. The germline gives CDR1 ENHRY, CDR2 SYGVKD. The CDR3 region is CAINRDRANTGELFF. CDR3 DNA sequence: TGTGCCATCAACCGGGACCGCGCGAACACCGGGGAGCTGTTTTTT.

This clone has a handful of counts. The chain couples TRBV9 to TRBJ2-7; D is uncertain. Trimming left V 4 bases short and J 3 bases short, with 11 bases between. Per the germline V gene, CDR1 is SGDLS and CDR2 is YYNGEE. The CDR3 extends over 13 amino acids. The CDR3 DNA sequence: TGTGCCAGCAGCCCCGCCCAGGACTACGAGCAGTACTTC. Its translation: CASSPAQDYEQYF.

CDR3 DNA: TGTGCCAGCAGCTTAGGGGGGGCTACTAATGAAAAACTGTTTTTT. Residues: CASSLGGATNEKLFF. This chain uses TRBV13 with TRBJ1-4, with D tentatively TRBD1 (6 bases). CDR1 and CDR2 (germline): PRHDT, FYEKMQ (reference sequence). V lost 0 bases to trimming and J lost 2 bases, with 7 bases between them. This CDR3 has 15 amino acids.

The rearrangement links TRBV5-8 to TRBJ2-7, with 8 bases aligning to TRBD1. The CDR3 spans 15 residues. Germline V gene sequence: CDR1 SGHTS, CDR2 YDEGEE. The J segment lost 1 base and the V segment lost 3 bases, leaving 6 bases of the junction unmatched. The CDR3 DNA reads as TGTGCCAGCAGCTCATGGGACAGGCGGTCCTACGAGCAGTACTTC. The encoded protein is CASSSWDRRSYEQYF.

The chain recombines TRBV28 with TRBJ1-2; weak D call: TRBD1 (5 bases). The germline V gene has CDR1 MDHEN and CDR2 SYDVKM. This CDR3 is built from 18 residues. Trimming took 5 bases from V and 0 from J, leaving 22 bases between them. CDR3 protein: CASSRTLLGGGSNYGYTF. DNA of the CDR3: TGTGCCAGCAGTCGGACCTTGCTGGGCGGGGGTTCTAACTATGGCTACACCTTC.

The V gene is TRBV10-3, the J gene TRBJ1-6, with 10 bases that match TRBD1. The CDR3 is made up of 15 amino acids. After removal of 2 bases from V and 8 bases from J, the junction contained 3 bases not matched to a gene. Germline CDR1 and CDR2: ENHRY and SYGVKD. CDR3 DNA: TGTGCCATCAGTGAGGCCGGGACAGGGGATTCACCCCTCCACTTT. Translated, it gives CAISEAGTGDSPLHF.

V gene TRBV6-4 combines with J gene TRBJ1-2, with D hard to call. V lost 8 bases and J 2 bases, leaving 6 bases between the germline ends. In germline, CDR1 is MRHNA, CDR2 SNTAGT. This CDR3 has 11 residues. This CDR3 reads CASYSNYGYTF. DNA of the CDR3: TGTGCCAGCTATTCGAACTATGGCTACACCTTC.

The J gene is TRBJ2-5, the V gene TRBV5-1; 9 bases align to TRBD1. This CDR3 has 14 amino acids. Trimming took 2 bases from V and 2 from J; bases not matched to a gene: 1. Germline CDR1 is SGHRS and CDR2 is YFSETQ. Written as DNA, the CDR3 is TGCGCCAGCAGCTTACAGGGGGCTCAAGAGACCCAGTACTTC. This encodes CASSLQGAQETQYF.

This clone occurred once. The CDR3 is CASSRQGPQAQYF. The CDR3, as DNA: TGTGCCAGCAGCCGACAGGGACCCCAGGCCCAGTACTTC. V is TRBV27 and J is TRBJ2-5, with 7 bases that match TRBD1. V shed 6 bases, J shed 9 bases, and the junction held 10 bases outside the gene matches. The CDR3 is made up of 13 amino acids. Per germline, CDR1 MNHEY and CDR2 SMNVEV (reference sequence).

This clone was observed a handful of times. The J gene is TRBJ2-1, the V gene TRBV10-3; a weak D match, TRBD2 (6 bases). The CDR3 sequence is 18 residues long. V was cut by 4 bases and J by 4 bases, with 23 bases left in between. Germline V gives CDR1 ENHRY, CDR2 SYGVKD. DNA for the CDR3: TGTGCCATCAGTGGCGGAGCGGGCACAGTGGGGACTTACAATGAGCAGTTCTTC. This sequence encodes CAISGGAGTVGTYNEQFF.

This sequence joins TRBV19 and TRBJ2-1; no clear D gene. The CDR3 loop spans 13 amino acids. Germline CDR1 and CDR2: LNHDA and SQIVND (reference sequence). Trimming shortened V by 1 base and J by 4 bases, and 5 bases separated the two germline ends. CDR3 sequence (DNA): TGTGCCAGTAGTATAGCCAGGTACAATGAGCAGTTCTTC. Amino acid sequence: CASSIARYNEQFF. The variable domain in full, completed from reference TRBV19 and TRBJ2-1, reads DGGITQSPKYLFRKEGQNVTLSCEQNLNHDAMYWYRQDPGQGLRLIYYSQIVNDFQKGDIAEGYSVSREKKESFPLTVTSAQKNPTAFYLCASSIARYNEQFFGPGTRLTVL.

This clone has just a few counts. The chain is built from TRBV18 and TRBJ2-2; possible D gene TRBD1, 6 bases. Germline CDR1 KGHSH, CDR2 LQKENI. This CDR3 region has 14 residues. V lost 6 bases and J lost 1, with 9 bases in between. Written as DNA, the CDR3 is TGTGCCAGCTCTCCGACAGGGAACACCGGGGAGCTGTTTTTT. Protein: CASSPTGNTGELFF.

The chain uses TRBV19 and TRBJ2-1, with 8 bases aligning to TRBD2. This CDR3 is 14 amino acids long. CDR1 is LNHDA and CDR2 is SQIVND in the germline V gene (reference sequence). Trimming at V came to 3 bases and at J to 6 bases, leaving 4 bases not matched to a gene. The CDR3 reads CASSIQRELNEQFF. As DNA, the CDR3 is TGTGCCAGTAGTATCCAGCGGGAGCTCAATGAGCAGTTCTTC.